Shown below are 30 T cell receptor beta chains from a single sample sequenced in a study of Ad26.COV2.S vaccination and SARS-CoV-2 variants (dated by TCRdb to about 2021). This specimen's treatment or condition label, interpreted: some 19 received Ad26.COV2.S at low or high dose, single or two shots; about 5 received placebo; per-sample allocation not given. Repertoires of vaccine and placebo recipients were sequenced from samples collected on day 63 after the first injection. The library was produced with the immunoSEQ multiplex PCR assay. In its TCRdb copy, this immuneACCESS table keeps in-frame sequences only and misses some clones. Where compared with another copy, unresolved V genes explain less than half of these, and the others have no known cause. This sample is represented by approximately 240,000 clones; roughly 90% of them were singletons. The ten biggest clones cover approximately 11% of the sample.

The sequencing used peripheral blood, collected in a trial of Ad26.COV2.S vaccine versus placebo. These receptors came from a person aged 18 to 59 who received the Ad26.COV2.S COVID-19 vaccine or a placebo.

The chain employs TRBV6-2 or TRBV6-3 and TRBJ2-2, with D hard to call. Germline CDR1 and CDR2: MNHEY and SVGEGT. The CDR3 consists of 13 residues. The V gene lost 0 bases and the J gene lost 11 bases, with 10 bases spanning the gap. The CDR3 DNA is TGTGCCAGCAGTTACTCGTATAGCCTTGAGCTGTTTTTT. The encoded protein is CASSYSYSLELFF.

This rearrangement joins TRBV30 to TRBJ1-2; a possible D gene is TRBD1 (5 bases). CDR1 and CDR2 (germline): GTSNPN, SVGIG (reference sequence). Trimming left V 4 bases short and J 4 bases short, with 16 bases between. CDR3 length: 14 amino acids. CDR3 nucleotide sequence: TGTGCCTGGACACCGGGACTGTCGTTCTATGGCTACACCTTC. This translates into CAWTPGLSFYGYTF.

Worth noting for this clone: Its ends do not fully match the called genes, so a read error is possible. This chain uses TRBV5-1 with TRBJ2-3; TRBD2 aligns across 8 bases. CDR3 size: 15 residues. Germline V lookup: CDR1 SGHRS, CDR2 YFSETQ. The CDR3 loop is CANSLRGGATDTQYF. The CDR3 nucleotides are TGCGCCAACAGCCTCCGGGGGGGGGCGACAGATACGCAGTATTTT.

The chain joins TRBV7-9 to TRBJ2-7; D is possibly TRBD1 (5 bases). Trimming left V 5 bases short and J 0 bases short, with 14 bases between. There are 15 residues in the CDR3. Looked up from germline, CDR1 is SEHNR and CDR2 is FQNEAQ (reference sequence). CDR3 protein: CASSPKGVSSYEQYF. CDR3 DNA sequence: TGTGCCAGCAGCCCAAAAGGGGTAAGCTCCTACGAGCAGTACTTC.

The CDR3 DNA reads as TGTGCCAGCAGGGAAAACAGGGGGTTATACGAGCAGTACTTC. Protein: CASRENRGLYEQYF. This chain uses TRBV28 with TRBJ2-7; 8 bases align to TRBD1. CDR1 is MDHEN and CDR2 is SYDVKM in the germline V gene. The CDR3 runs 14 residues. The trim removed 6 bases at V and 4 bases at J, leaving 8 bases unmatched.

The chain is built from TRBV10-3 and TRBJ1-2; TRBD1 is a possible D gene (6 bases). Germline loops: CDR1 ENHRY, CDR2 SYGVKD. V shed 11 bases and J shed 2 bases, with 21 bases lying between them. The CDR3 extends over 15 amino acids. CDR3 DNA: TGTGCCGTCCGGGACACAAGTTTCTCCAACTATGGCTACACCTTC. Its translation is CAVRDTSFSNYGYTF.

CDR3 residues: CASSLVRGLAKNIQYF. The DNA of the CDR3 is TGTGCCAGCAGCTTAGTGCGGGGACTAGCCAAAAACATTCAGTACTTC. The V and J genes are TRBV7-2 and TRBJ2-4, with D possibly being TRBD2 (6 bases). Deletions cut 1 base from V and 0 bases from J, with 10 bases between. The CDR3 sequence is 16 residues long. Per the germline V gene, CDR1 is SGHTA and CDR2 is FQGNSA.

The chain is built from TRBV5-1 and TRBJ2-3; 11 bases line up with TRBD2. Trimming removed 0 bases from V and 12 bases from J; junction bases left unmatched: 3. The CDR3 runs to 13 residues. In germline, CDR1 is SGHRS, CDR2 YFSETQ. CDR3 protein: CASSLGTSGFQYF. CDR3 nucleotide sequence: TGCGCCAGCAGCTTGGGGACTAGCGGGTTTCAGTATTTT.

The chain joins TRBV30 to TRBJ2-5; possibly TRBD2 for D (6 bases). Trimming pared 0 bases from V and 4 bases from J, leaving 18 bases between. The CDR3 covers 16 residues. Per germline, CDR1 GTSNPN and CDR2 SVGIG (reference sequence). CDR3 nucleotides: TGTGCCTGGAGTGTACGCGGCGGGACCGGGGGAGAGACCCAGTACTTC. It specifies CAWSVRGGTGGETQYF.

The chain has TRBV28 and TRBJ2-7; D perhaps matches TRBD2 (6 bases). The V gene's germline CDR1 is MDHEN and CDR2 SYDVKM. The CDR3 is made up of 16 amino acids. The germline V and J ends were trimmed by 10 bases and 1 base, with 23 bases remaining between them. The CDR3, as DNA: TGTGCCACCACGAGCTGGACGGGAGTCGTGTCCTACGAGCAGTACTTC. It is translated as CATTSWTGVVSYEQYF.

The chain is built from TRBV5-5 and TRBJ1-1, with 7 bases lining up with TRBD1. The CDR3 runs to 14 residues. The germline V gene encodes CDR1 SGHKS and CDR2 YYEKEE (reference sequence). V was pared by 0 bases and J by 4 bases, with 3 bases of the junction left unmatched. CDR3 coding DNA: TGTGCCAGCAGCTTGGAGGCAGGGGGCACTGAAGCTTTCTTT. The encoded protein is CASSLEAGGTEAFF.

The chain carries TRBV19 and TRBJ1-1; perhaps TRBD1 as D (5 bases). V lost 7 bases, J lost 4 bases, and 19 bases lay in between. This CDR3 contains 15 residues. Looked up from germline, CDR1 is LNHDA and CDR2 is SQIVND (reference sequence). For the CDR3, the DNA is TGTGCCAGTACTTCTAACGGGGCTAGGAGCACTGAAGCTTTCTTT. Translating it yields CASTSNGARSTEAFF.

As for this clone: Within the sample, other DNA sequences also encode this same CDR3. This rearrangement joins TRBV30 to TRBJ2-7; no clear D. Deletions cut 1 base from V and 1 base from J, with 5 bases between. The CDR3 has 12 amino acids. CDR1 and CDR2 from the germline V gene are GTSNPN and SVGIG (reference sequence). CDR3 protein: CAWSGGSYEQYF. CDR3 coding DNA: TGTGCCTGGAGTGGCGGTTCCTACGAGCAGTACTTC.

V gene TRBV6-5 combines with J gene TRBJ2-3, with D uncertain. The V end was cut by 0 bases, the J end by 6 bases, with 13 bases between. Germline CDR1 and CDR2: MNHEY and SVGAGI. This CDR3 has 15 amino acids. The CDR3 DNA is TGTGCCAGCAGTTACTCGGTCTTATCCATGGATACGCAGTATTTT. Amino acids: CASSYSVLSMDTQYF.

The rearrangement joins TRBV7-9 to TRBJ2-2; no clear D gene. The CDR3 is 14 residues long. V lost 4 bases, J lost 8 bases, and 14 bases lay in between. CDR1 and CDR2 from the germline V gene are SEHNR and FQNEAQ (reference sequence). The CDR3 DNA is TGTGCCAGCAGCTCACTCGAACGAAAAGGGGAGCTGTTTTTT. Protein: CASSSLERKGELFF. Full variable domain (remainder filled in from reference TRBV7-9 and TRBJ2-2): DTGVSQNPRHKITKRGQNVTFRCDPISEHNRLYWYRQTLGQGPEFLTYFQNEAQLEKSRLLSDRFSAERPKGSFSTLEIQRTEQGDSAMYLCASSSLERKGELFFGEGSRLTVL.

This chain joins TRBV3-1 (or the pseudogene TRBV3-2) and TRBJ2-7; 8 bases are a match to TRBD1. The CDR3 runs to 15 residues. Per germline, CDR1 LGHDT and CDR2 YNNKEL (reference sequence). Unmatched junction bases numbered 9, after V lost 3 bases and J lost 5 bases. CDR3 sequence (DNA): TGTGCCAGCAGCCACGGACAGGGAGCGAGGGACGAGCAGTACTTC. It translates to CASSHGQGARDEQYF.

The V gene is TRBV7-2, the J gene TRBJ2-3; 11 nucleotides align to TRBD2. V dropped 5 bases and J dropped 6; count of bases not matched to a gene: 13. The germline V gene has CDR1 SGHTA and CDR2 FQGNSA. The CDR3 is 17 amino acids. CDR3: CASSHYWTLAGEDTQYF. CDR3 nucleotide sequence: TGTGCCAGCAGCCACTACTGGACACTAGCGGGAGAGGATACGCAGTATTTT.

This chain uses TRBV19 with TRBJ2-7; 8 positions agree with TRBD2. The CDR3 covers 18 residues. In germline, CDR1 is LNHDA, CDR2 SQIVND (reference sequence). The V and J ends lost 1 base and 1 base, in that order; junction bases with no gene match: 12. CDR3 bases: TGTGCCAGTAGTATAGGCCGCCCCAGTAGCGGGGATTCCTACGAGCAGTACTTC. This gives the protein CASSIGRPSSGDSYEQYF. The full variable domain, rest sourced from reference TRBV19 and TRBJ2-7, is DGGITQSPKYLFRKEGQNVTLSCEQNLNHDAMYWYRQDPGQGLRLIYYSQIVNDFQKGDIAEGYSVSREKKESFPLTVTSAQKNPTAFYLCASSIGRPSSGDSYEQYFGPGTRLTVT.

CDR3 sequence: CASSPDSRRTSGELFF. CDR3 bases: TGTGCCAGCTCACCCGACAGTCGGAGGACAAGCGGGGAGCTGTTTTTT. The chain joins TRBV18 to TRBJ2-2; D possibly uses TRBD1 or TRBD2 (5 bases each). Trimming cost V 3 bases and J 7 bases, with 18 bases left between them. This CDR3 has 16 residues. Germline V CDR1 and CDR2: KGHSH, LQKENI.

The CDR3 region is CASSVGTSGPFYEQYF. For the CDR3, the DNA is TGTGCCAGCAGCGTAGGTACTAGCGGGCCCTTCTACGAGCAGTACTTC. The rearrangement uses TRBV9 and TRBJ2-7; TRBD2 matches 9 bases. Germline V lookup: CDR1 SGDLS, CDR2 YYNGEE. This CDR3 is 16 amino acids long. The J segment lost 3 bases and the V segment lost 0 bases, leaving 7 bases of the junction unmatched.

V and J are TRBV6-2 or TRBV6-3 and TRBJ2-1; 15 nucleotides match TRBD2. The CDR3 loop spans 18 amino acids. V lost 4 bases, J lost 3 bases, and 7 bases stayed unmatched. Germline lookup yields CDR1 MNHEY and CDR2 SVGEGT. DNA for the CDR3: TGTGCCAGCAGTTCTCTTACGGGACTAGCGGGGGGCTACAATGAGCAGTTCTTC. The encoded protein is CASSSLTGLAGGYNEQFF.

A note on this clone: This CDR3 is also generated by other DNA sequences in the sample. V gene TRBV7-9 combines with J gene TRBJ1-1; D may be TRBD1 (5 bases). There are 13 residues in the CDR3. Trimming removed 1 base from V and 3 bases from J, with 6 bases in between. Germline CDR1 and CDR2: SEHNR and FQNEAQ (reference sequence). In DNA, the CDR3 is TGTGCCAGCAGCTTAGAAGGGGACACTGAAGCTTTCTTT. Amino acid sequence: CASSLEGDTEAFF. The full variable domain, in which reference TRBV7-9 and TRBJ1-1 provide the parts outside the CDR3, is DTGVSQNPRHKITKRGQNVTFRCDPISEHNRLYWYRQTLGQGPEFLTYFQNEAQLEKSRLLSDRFSAERPKGSFSTLEIQRTEQGDSAMYLCASSLEGDTEAFFGQGTRLTVV.

The CDR3 coding sequence is TGTGCCAGCAGCTTAAAGATGAATGGCTACACCTTC. It specifies CASSLKMNGYTF. J is TRBJ1-2 and V is TRBV7-9; no reliable D call. The V end lost 2 bases, the J end lost 6 bases, and 7 bases lay between the germline ends. The germline CDR1 and CDR2 sequences are SEHNR and FQNEAQ (reference sequence). CDR3 length: 12 amino acids.

V is TRBV6-6 and J is TRBJ1-1; D call uncertain. Germline CDR1 and CDR2: MNHNY and SVGAGI (reference sequence). Trimming pared 5 bases from V and 1 base from J, leaving 8 bases between. The CDR3 length is 13 residues. The CDR3 reads CASSPPENTEAFF. In nucleotides, the CDR3 is TGTGCCAGCAGTCCTCCAGAGAACACTGAAGCTTTCTTT.

This chain uses TRBV19 with TRBJ1-1; the D gene is possibly TRBD1 (5 bases). CDR1 and CDR2 (germline): LNHDA, SQIVND (reference sequence). CDR3 length: 13 amino acids. Trimming cost V 6 bases and J 4 bases, with 12 bases left between them. In nucleotides, the CDR3 is TGTGCCAGTAGGCCCTGGGGACCCACTGAAGCTTTCTTT. Its protein is CASRPWGPTEAFF.

This clone occurred once. The chain joins TRBV29-1 to TRBJ1-3, with D maybe TRBD1 (5 bases). V lost 7 bases to trimming and J lost 4 bases, with 17 bases between them. Germline CDR1 is SQVTM and CDR2 is ANQGSEA. The CDR3 consists of 14 residues. CDR3 in DNA: TGCAGCGCTAGAAGGGGCCCGAGCGGAAACACCATATATTTT. Protein: CSARRGPSGNTIYF.

The chain recombines TRBV30 with TRBJ2-3, with 8 bases lining up with TRBD2. The CDR3 is made up of 16 amino acids. The ends lost 4 bases at V and 5 bases at J; junction bases unmatched: 14. Germline assignment: CDR1 GTSNPN and CDR2 SVGIG (reference sequence). Written as DNA, the CDR3 is TGTGCCTGGACCACTTTAGCGGGGAATGGGGGAGATACGCAGTATTTT. It yields the protein CAWTTLAGNGGDTQYF.

The genes are TRBV3-1 (or the pseudogene TRBV3-2) and TRBJ2-5, with 12 bases lining up with TRBD2. Trimming cost V 2 bases and J 5 bases; bases outside gene matches: 6. In germline, CDR1 is LGHDT, CDR2 YNNKEL (reference sequence). CDR3 length: 16 residues. The CDR3 DNA sequence: TGTGCCAGCAGCCAACTCGGGACTAGCGGGTTGGAGACCCAGTACTTC. Translating it yields CASSQLGTSGLETQYF.

The V gene is TRBV5-1, the J gene TRBJ2-1; a possible D gene is TRBD2 (6 bases). V lost 5 bases to trimming and J lost 0 bases, with 9 bases between them. There are 14 residues in the CDR3. The V gene's germline CDR1 is SGHRS and CDR2 YFSETQ. This CDR3 reads CASSVGSSYNEQFF. As DNA, the CDR3 is TGCGCCAGCAGTGTCGGGAGCTCCTACAATGAGCAGTTCTTC. Full variable domain (remainder filled in from reference TRBV5-1 and TRBJ2-1): KAGVTQTPRYLIKTRGQQVTLSCSPISGHRSVSWYQQTPGQGLQFLFEYFSETQRNKGNFPGRFSGRQFSNSRSEMNVSTLELGDSALYLCASSVGSSYNEQFFGPGTRLTVL.

V usage is TRBV27 and J usage is TRBJ2-7; 10 bases match TRBD1. V was clipped by 4 bases and J by 3 bases; unmatched bases: 15. Germline CDR1 MNHEY, CDR2 SMNVEV (reference sequence). The CDR3 sequence is 18 residues long. The CDR3, as DNA: TGTGCCAGCAGTTATAGGGGGACAGGGGCGAGAACCCTCTACGAGCAGTACTTC. It specifies CASSYRGTGARTLYEQYF.